This passage covers 19 T cell receptor beta chains from one sample sequenced in a study of T cell repertoires in cytomegalovirus infection. MiXCR, applied by TCRdb to the reads, yields one record per CDR3 protein. The table records 200,000 or so distinct CDR3 sequences, about 30% of them present only once. The material sequenced was PBMCs. The source of these receptors is a human donor in good health (CMV status not recorded). Some clones in this sample may be carry-over from other donors' samples.

The genes are TRBV7-2 and TRBJ1-3; D unclear. This CDR3 contains 13 residues. CDR1 is SGHTA, CDR2 FQGNSA, per germline. Trimming removed 4 bases at V and 1 base at J, with 5 bases between. Here the CDR3 reads CASSSTSGNTIYF. CDR3 DNA sequence: TGTGCCAGCAGCTCCACGTCTGGAAACACCATATATTTT.

The V and J genes are TRBV2 and TRBJ1-2, with D perhaps matching TRBD1 (6 bases). The V end lost 6 bases, the J end lost 2 bases, and 10 bases lay between the germline ends. The CDR3 is 13 residues long. Germline CDR1 and CDR2: SNHLY and FYNNEI. This CDR3 is CASRGTSNYGYTF. The CDR3 DNA sequence: TGTGCCAGCAGGGGGACATCCAACTATGGCTACACCTTC.

In its sample, this clonotype was seen a few times. The DNA for the CDR3 is TGTGCCAGCAGGGCCGGCCAGGATGGCTACACCTTC. As protein: CASRAGQDGYTF. V and J are TRBV19 and TRBJ1-2; perhaps TRBD1 as D (5 bases). The ends were cut back, 9 bases at V and 6 bases at J, with 14 bases in the middle. The CDR3 totals 12 residues. Germline CDR1 reads LNHDA; CDR2 reads SQIVND (reference sequence).

This clonotype was counted between two and nine times. V usage is TRBV11-2 and J usage is TRBJ2-1, with D perhaps TRBD2 (6 bases). Germline V gene lookup returns CDR1 SGHAT and CDR2 FQNNGV. V was trimmed by 4 bases and J by 6 bases, leaving 16 bases between them. This CDR3 spans 15 amino acids. CDR3 in DNA: TGTGCCAGCAGCTCATCAGCGGGTCTAGGCAATGAGCAGTTCTTC. Protein sequence: CASSSSAGLGNEQFF.

The chain employs TRBV14 and TRBJ2-1, with D perhaps matching TRBD2 (6 bases). The CDR3 is 15 amino acids. Per the germline V gene, CDR1 is SGHDN and CDR2 is FVKESK. Deletions cut 9 bases from V and 15 bases from J, with 30 bases between. DNA of the CDR3: TGTGCCAGTAGCGCCAGTAGCGGACTCAAAGGATTCCGGTTCTTC. Its protein product is CASSASSGLKGFRFF.

The V and J genes are TRBV7-4 and TRBJ1-1; TRBD1 might be the D (5 bases). CDR3 length: 15 residues. In germline, CDR1 is SGHVT, CDR2 SQSDAQ. V lost 5 bases and J 1 base, leaving 14 bases between the germline ends. CDR3 residues: CASSPVGAGNTEAFF. Here the CDR3 DNA reads TGTGCCAGCAGCCCCGTAGGGGCAGGGAACACTGAAGCTTTCTTT.

The chain is built from TRBV5-4 and TRBJ2-3; 10 nucleotides line up with TRBD1. The CDR3 extends over 16 amino acids. Germline loops: CDR1 SGHNT, CDR2 YYREEE (reference sequence). The trim removed 0 bases at V and 4 bases at J, leaving 5 bases unmatched. Here the CDR3 reads CASSLGGDRGPDTQYF. CDR3 sequence (DNA): TGTGCCAGCAGCTTGGGGGGGGACAGGGGCCCAGATACGCAGTATTTT. The whole variable domain, filled in from reference TRBV5-4 and TRBJ2-3, reads ETGVTQSPTHLIKTRGQQVTLRCSSQSGHNTVSWYQQALGQGPQFIFQYYREEENGRGNFPPRFSGLQFPNYSSELNVNALELDDSALYLCASSLGGDRGPDTQYFGPGTRLTVL.

This clonotype appeared a few times. The genes are TRBV19 and TRBJ2-3, with a tentative D call TRBD2 (5 bases). This CDR3 is 15 amino acids long. CDR1 is LNHDA, CDR2 SQIVND, per germline (reference sequence). V gave up 3 bases and J gave up 5 bases, with 15 bases separating them. The CDR3 is CASSIVAEGGDTQYF. In DNA form, the CDR3 reads TGTGCCAGTAGTATCGTGGCAGAGGGCGGAGATACGCAGTATTTT. Full variable domain (missing parts from reference TRBV19 and TRBJ2-3): DGGITQSPKYLFRKEGQNVTLSCEQNLNHDAMYWYRQDPGQGLRLIYYSQIVNDFQKGDIAEGYSVSREKKESFPLTVTSAQKNPTAFYLCASSIVAEGGDTQYFGPGTRLTVL.

V is TRBV19 and J is TRBJ1-1, with 7 bases matching TRBD1. Germline assignment: CDR1 LNHDA and CDR2 SQIVND (reference sequence). This CDR3 has 15 residues. Trimming at V came to 5 bases and at J to 4 bases, leaving 10 bases not matched to a gene. CDR3 loop: CASSLRQGLSTEAFF. The CDR3 nucleotides read TGTGCCAGTAGTTTAAGACAGGGTCTGAGCACTGAAGCTTTCTTT.

The chain has TRBV6-2 or TRBV6-3 and TRBJ1-5, with 8 bases aligning to TRBD1. The CDR3 has 19 amino acids. Germline V gives CDR1 MNHEY, CDR2 SVGEGT. V lost 6 bases and J lost 1; bases outside the gene matches: 17. The DNA of the CDR3 is TGTGCCAGCAGCCACGTGATCCTCGACAGGGGAAAAAGCAATCAGCCCCAGCATTTT. Amino acids: CASSHVILDRGKSNQPQHF.

The chain couples TRBV6-2 or TRBV6-3 to TRBJ2-1, with 8 bases that match TRBD2. V dropped 2 bases and J dropped 5; count of bases not matched to a gene: 5. CDR3 size: 15 residues. Germline-derived CDR1 and CDR2 are MNHEY and SVGEGT. The DNA for the CDR3 is TGTGCCAGCAGTTACCGGCGGGGGGACCACAATGAGCAGTTCTTC. As protein: CASSYRRGDHNEQFF.

The V gene is TRBV2, the J gene TRBJ2-7; D might be TRBD2 (5 bases). CDR3 size: 14 residues. Germline-derived CDR1 and CDR2 are SNHLY and FYNNEI. The V end was cut by 2 bases, the J end by 7 bases, with 15 bases between. The CDR3 DNA reads TGTGCCAGCAGTGAACTAGCTCCTCCCTGGGAGCAGTACTTC. Its translation: CASSELAPPWEQYF. Full variable domain (rest looked up from reference TRBV2 and TRBJ2-7): EPEVTQTPSHQVTQMGQEVILRCVPISNHLYFYWYRQILGQKVEFLVSFYNNEISEKSEIFDDQFSVERPDGSNFTLKIRSTKLEDSAMYFCASSELAPPWEQYFGPGTRLTVT.

In this sample, this clonotype turned up a few times. The V call is TRBV7-2, the J call TRBJ1-2; D not resolved. Between the trimmed V and J ends, which lost 2 bases and 2 bases, there was a span of 12 bases. The germline V gene has CDR1 SGHTA and CDR2 FQGNSA. The CDR3 has 15 amino acids. The CDR3 loop is CASSLSGSRNYGYTF. CDR3 nucleotide sequence: TGTGCCAGCAGCTTATCAGGTTCACGAAACTATGGCTACACCTTC.

This chain links TRBV6-1 with TRBJ1-5; D is ambiguous. Trimming stripped 1 base from V and 6 bases from J, with 7 bases between. This CDR3 has 13 amino acids. CDR1 and CDR2 from the germline V gene are MNHNS and SASEGT. This CDR3 is CASSEVGSQPQHF. CDR3 nucleotides: TGTGCCAGCAGTGAAGTGGGGTCTCAGCCCCAGCATTTT.

The chain recombines TRBV11-3 with TRBJ2-1; D is uncertain. The CDR3 is 13 residues long. The germline CDR1 and CDR2 sequences are SGHNT and YENEEA. Trimming removed 5 bases at V and 2 bases at J, with 7 bases between. The CDR3 bases are TGTGCCAGCAGCCCCAGCGCCTACAATGAGCAGTTCTTC. This sequence encodes CASSPSAYNEQFF.

Worth noting for this clonotype: Germline is not matched at one junction end, which may reflect a read error. V gene TRBV11-2 combines with J gene TRBJ1-1, with D unclear. The CDR3 runs to 13 residues. Germline assignment: CDR1 SGHAT and CDR2 FQNNGV. The CDR3 sequence is CSSSFHGGTEAFF. Written as DNA, the CDR3 is TGTTCCAGCAGCTTTCACGGAGGGACTGAAGCTTTCTTT.

This rearrangement joins TRBV27 to TRBJ2-3; 9 bases are shared with TRBD2. This CDR3 is built from 18 residues. CDR1 is MNHEY, CDR2 SMNVEV, per germline (reference sequence). Trimming at V came to 3 bases and at J to 0 bases, leaving 10 bases not matched to a gene. The CDR3 reads CASSLSRERGASTDTQYF. The CDR3 DNA sequence: TGTGCCAGCAGTTTGAGTAGAGAGCGGGGGGCTAGCACAGATACGCAGTATTTT.

In its sample, this clonotype was seen a few times. The V gene is TRBV5-1, the J gene TRBJ2-6; 9 nucleotides line up with TRBD1. V dropped 5 bases and J dropped 3; count of bases not matched to a gene: 12. This CDR3 spans 18 amino acids. Germline values: CDR1 SGHRS, CDR2 YFSETQ. CDR3 amino acids: CASRHRGTGLNGANVLTF. CDR3 DNA sequence: TGCGCCAGCAGGCACCGAGGGACAGGGTTGAATGGGGCCAACGTCCTGACTTTC.

With regard to this clonotype: Likely a read error: the CDR3 ends without its conserved phenylalanine or tryptophan. This chain connects TRBV7-9 to TRBJ1-2, with 10 bases fitting TRBD1. The germline gives CDR1 SEHNR, CDR2 FQNEAQ (reference sequence). Germline trimming cut 3 bases from V and 0 bases from J; bases unmatched to any gene: 7. The CDR3 extends over 17 amino acids. The CDR3 spells CASSFGTGDTTNYGYTV. The DNA for the CDR3 is TGTGCCAGCAGCTTTGGGACAGGGGATACAACTAACTATGGCTACACCGTC.